This TCR beta chain stems from a study of a mutant IDH1 vaccine in newly diagnosed glioma. Trimming shortened V by 0 bases and J by 2 bases, and 12 bases separated the two germline ends. CDR3 length: 15 residues. Germline-derived CDR1 and CDR2 are SGHRS and YFSETQ. A note on this clone: The antigen remains undetermined.

General study results and limits: Patients showed vaccine-induced immune responses at a rate of approximately 93%.

Sample time point: week 11, during vaccination. Alongside topical imiquimod, each dose of vaccine comprised 300 ug of mutant IDH1 20-mer peptide. This table comes from immunoSEQ multiplex PCR, and its TCRdb copy is limited to in-frame clones, with some not included. The table records some 130,000 clones, roughly 77% of them present only once. This chain uses TRBV5-1 with TRBJ2-7, with D possibly matching TRBD1 (6 bases). Sequenced here: PBMCs, sampled from a glioma patient whose treatment included an IDH1 peptide vaccine. The sequence was collected from a man aged 35-49 years with glioma. The CDR3 sequence: CASSLDSGTTYEQYF. In nucleotides, the CDR3 is TGCGCCAGCAGCTTGGATTCCGGGACAACCTACGAGCAGTACTTC.